The 9 T cell receptor beta chains listed next were all sequenced from one sample in a study of pediatric ulcerative colitis. The rectum was sampled with one to two pinch biopsies at colonoscopy. The data were produced by immunoSEQ multiplex PCR, yet TCRdb's version contains in-frame clones alone and is incomplete. The sample lists some 40,000 clones, about 81% occurring once. Sequencing was performed on gut tissue. Source of these receptors: a boy between 5 and 17 years old with severe ulcerative colitis.

V is TRBV30 and J is TRBJ2-1; possible D gene TRBD1, 5 bases. Trimming stripped 0 bases from V and 6 bases from J, with 12 bases between. Germline-derived CDR1 and CDR2 are GTSNPN and SVGIG (reference sequence). The CDR3 is 14 amino acids. CDR3 sequence (DNA): TGTGCCTGGAGTGTGAAACAGGTTCGCAATGAGCAGTTCTTC. Protein sequence: CAWSVKQVRNEQFF.

V gene TRBV2 combines with J gene TRBJ1-1; D might be TRBD1 (6 bases). V was trimmed by 6 bases and J by 9 bases, leaving 17 bases between them. The CDR3 covers 13 residues. Looked up from germline, CDR1 is SNHLY and CDR2 is FYNNEI. In DNA, the CDR3 is TGTGCCAGCAGGGGAGAGGTAGGGGGGCAAGCTTTCTTT. Translating gives CASRGEVGGQAFF.

This clone has a handful of counts. The chain carries TRBV27 and TRBJ2-2; D may correspond to TRBD1 or TRBD2 (5 bases each). V shed 8 bases and J shed 2 bases, with 21 bases lying between them. Germline V CDR1 and CDR2: MNHEY, SMNVEV (reference sequence). The CDR3 totals 17 residues. The CDR3 spells CASAQALRGENTGELFF. The CDR3 bases are TGTGCCAGCGCTCAAGCACTGAGAGGGGAAAACACCGGGGAGCTGTTTTTT.

This clone has more than one count but fewer than ten. This chain links TRBV25-1 with TRBJ2-2; maybe TRBD2 (5 bases). V was trimmed by 8 bases and J by 1 base, leaving 17 bases between them. Germline CDR1 MGHDK, CDR2 SYGVNS. This CDR3 spans 16 amino acids. In DNA form, the CDR3 reads TGTGCCAGCGGAGCCCGAGGGCACAAGAACACCGGGGAGCTGTTTTTT. It encodes CASGARGHKNTGELFF.

This chain joins TRBV27 and TRBJ1-5; 8 nucleotides agree with TRBD1. This CDR3 comprises 16 residues. V lost 6 bases, J lost 5 bases, and 12 bases stayed unmatched. Germline V lookup: CDR1 MNHEY, CDR2 SMNVEV (reference sequence). CDR3 protein: CASRDLDRALDQPQHF. In DNA form, the CDR3 reads TGTGCCAGCAGAGATTTGGACAGGGCTTTGGATCAGCCCCAGCATTTT.

The rearrangement joins TRBV6-5 to TRBJ2-6; D uncertain. V lost 8 bases to trimming and J lost 4 bases, with 12 bases between them. CDR1 is MNHEY, CDR2 SVGAGI, per germline. The CDR3 has 14 residues. The CDR3 protein is CASLSVTGANVLTF. CDR3 coding DNA: TGTGCCAGCCTGTCGGTAACGGGGGCCAACGTCCTGACTTTC.

This clone was seen a handful of times. J is TRBJ1-4 and V is TRBV5-4, with TRBD1 identical over 9 bases. CDR1 is SGHNT and CDR2 is YYREEE in the germline V gene (reference sequence). The CDR3 is 16 residues long. J gave up 6 bases and V 4 bases, and 10 bases lay outside the gene matches. CDR3 DNA: TGTGCCAGCAGCGTCACAGGGGGCGCAATTGATGAAAAACTGTTTTTT. As protein: CASSVTGGAIDEKLFF.

The V gene is TRBV20-1, the J gene TRBJ1-2, with D unclear. This CDR3 has 8 residues. Germline V CDR1 and CDR2: DFQATT, SNEGSKA (reference sequence). Trimming cost V 5 bases and J 8 bases, with 3 bases left between them. The CDR3 loop reads CSASGYTF. CDR3 nucleotide sequence: TGCAGTGCTTCCGGCTACACCTTC.

This clone occurred once. J is TRBJ2-7 and V is TRBV7-2; TRBD1 might be the D (6 bases). This CDR3 spans 18 amino acids. Germline CDR1 reads SGHTA; CDR2 reads FQGNSA. The V gene lost 1 base and the J gene lost 5 bases, with 24 bases spanning the gap. For the CDR3, the DNA is TGTGCCAGCAGCTTAGTTATCAGGGGTATCCCCCTCGGAAACGAGCAGTACTTC. It yields the protein CASSLVIRGIPLGNEQYF.